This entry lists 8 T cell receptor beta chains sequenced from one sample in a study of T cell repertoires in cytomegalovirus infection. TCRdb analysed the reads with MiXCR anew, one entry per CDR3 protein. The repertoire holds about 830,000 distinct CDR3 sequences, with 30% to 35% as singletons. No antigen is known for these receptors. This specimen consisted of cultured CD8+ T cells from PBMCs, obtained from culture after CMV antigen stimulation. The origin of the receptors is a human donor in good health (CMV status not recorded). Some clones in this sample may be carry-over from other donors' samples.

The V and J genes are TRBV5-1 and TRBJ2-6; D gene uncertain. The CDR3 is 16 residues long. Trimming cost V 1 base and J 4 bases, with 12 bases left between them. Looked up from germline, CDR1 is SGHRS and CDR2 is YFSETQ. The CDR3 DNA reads TGCGCCAGCAGCTTGAACCAGACTGGAGGGGCCAACGTCCTGACTTTC. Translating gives CASSLNQTGGANVLTF.

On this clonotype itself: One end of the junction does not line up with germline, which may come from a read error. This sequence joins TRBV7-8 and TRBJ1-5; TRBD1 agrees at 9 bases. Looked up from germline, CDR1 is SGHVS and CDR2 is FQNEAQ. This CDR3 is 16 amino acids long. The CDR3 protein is CVSSLVRWDRDQSQHF. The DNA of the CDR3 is TGTGTCAGCAGCTTAGTCCGATGGGACAGGGATCAGTCCCAGCATTTT.

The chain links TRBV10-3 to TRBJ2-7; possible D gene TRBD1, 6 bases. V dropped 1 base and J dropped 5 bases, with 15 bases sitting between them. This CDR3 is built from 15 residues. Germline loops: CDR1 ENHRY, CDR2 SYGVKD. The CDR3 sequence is CAISEFRGSGDEQYF. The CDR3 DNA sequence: TGTGCCATCAGTGAGTTCAGGGGATCAGGAGACGAGCAGTACTTC.

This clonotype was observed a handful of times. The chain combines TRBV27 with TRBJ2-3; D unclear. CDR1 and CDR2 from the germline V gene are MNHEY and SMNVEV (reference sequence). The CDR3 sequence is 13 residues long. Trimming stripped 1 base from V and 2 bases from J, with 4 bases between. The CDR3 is CASSLFFTDTQYF. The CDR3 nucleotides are TGTGCCAGCAGTTTATTCTTCACAGATACGCAGTATTTT.

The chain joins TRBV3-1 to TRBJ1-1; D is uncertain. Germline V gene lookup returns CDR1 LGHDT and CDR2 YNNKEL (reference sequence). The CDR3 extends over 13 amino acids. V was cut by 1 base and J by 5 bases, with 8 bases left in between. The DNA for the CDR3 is TGTGCCAGCAGCCAAGTAGTACAAACTGAAGCTTTCTTT. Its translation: CASSQVVQTEAFF.

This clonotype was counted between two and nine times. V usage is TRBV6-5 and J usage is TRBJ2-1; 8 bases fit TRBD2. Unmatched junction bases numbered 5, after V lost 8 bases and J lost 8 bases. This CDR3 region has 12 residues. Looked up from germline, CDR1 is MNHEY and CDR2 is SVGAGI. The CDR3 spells CASGRGVDEQFF. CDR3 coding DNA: TGTGCCAGCGGGCGGGGGGTCGATGAGCAGTTCTTC.

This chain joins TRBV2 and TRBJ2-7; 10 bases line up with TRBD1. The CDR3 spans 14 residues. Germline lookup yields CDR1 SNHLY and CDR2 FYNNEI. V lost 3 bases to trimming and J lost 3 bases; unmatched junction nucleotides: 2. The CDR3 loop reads CASSETGGVYEQYV. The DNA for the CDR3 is TGTGCCAGCAGTGAGACAGGGGGCGTCTACGAGCAGTACGTC.

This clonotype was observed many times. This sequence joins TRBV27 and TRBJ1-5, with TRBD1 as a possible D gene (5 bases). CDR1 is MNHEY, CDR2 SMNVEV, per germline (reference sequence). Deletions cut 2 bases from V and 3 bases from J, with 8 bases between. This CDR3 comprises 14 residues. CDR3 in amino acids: CASSLSRVNQPQHF. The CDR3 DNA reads TGTGCCAGCAGTTTAAGCAGGGTCAATCAGCCCCAGCATTTT.